This passage covers 26 T cell receptor beta chains from one sample sequenced in a study of blood T cells in healthy people across ages. A sample-barcoded 5' primer and a J-beta primer mix were used in a second PCR of about 7 to 11 cycles. TCRdb reprocessed the 5' RACE reads via MiXCR and lists one record per CDR3 protein. This sample yields some 1.4 million distinct CDR3 sequences, of which 35% to 45% are seen a single time; roughly 8.2% belongs to the top ten. Sample: blood. The source is a woman aged 18-29 years in good health.

This clonotype showed up just a few times. This chain joins TRBV7-9 and TRBJ2-4; 7 bases line up with TRBD1. Germline V gives CDR1 SEHNR, CDR2 FQNEAQ (reference sequence). This CDR3 has 17 residues. V lost 3 bases to trimming and J lost 0 bases; unmatched junction nucleotides: 8. CDR3 region: CASSFARQGLAKNIQYF. The DNA of the CDR3 is TGTGCCAGCAGCTTCGCACGACAGGGCTTAGCCAAAAACATTCAGTACTTC.

In this sample, this clonotype turned up a few times. V and J are TRBV6-1 and TRBJ2-7, with D possibly TRBD1 on 6 matching bases. There are 15 residues in the CDR3. V lost 3 bases, J lost 1 base, and 13 bases lay in between. The V gene's germline CDR1 is MNHNS and CDR2 SASEGT. CDR3 nucleotides: TGTGCCAGCAGTGAGCGGCAGGGGATATCCTACGAGCAGTACTTC. Amino acids: CASSERQGISYEQYF.

This chain links TRBV10-2 with TRBJ2-3, with 8 bases aligning to TRBD2. The germline V gene encodes CDR1 WSHSY and CDR2 SAAADI. V lost 6 bases, J lost 4 bases, and 9 bases stayed unmatched. CDR3 length: 15 residues. The CDR3 coding sequence is TGCGCCAGCAGGTTCAAGCGGGAGTCGGCAGATACGCAGTATTTT. This encodes CASRFKRESADTQYF.

This clonotype was observed a handful of times. This rearrangement joins TRBV14 to TRBJ2-1; 8 bases fit TRBD2. Trimming took 0 bases from V and 0 from J; bases not matched to a gene: 1. The CDR3 consists of 16 residues. CDR1 is SGHDN, CDR2 FVKESK, per germline. CDR3 residues: CASSQESGGSYNEQFF. The CDR3, as DNA: TGTGCCAGCAGCCAAGAGAGCGGGGGCTCCTACAATGAGCAGTTCTTC.

V and J are TRBV12-3 or TRBV12-4 and TRBJ2-5; 10 positions match TRBD1. V shed 7 bases, J shed 5 bases, and the junction held 4 bases outside the gene matches. The CDR3 is 13 amino acids. The CDR3 protein is CASKGQGIETQYF. In nucleotides, the CDR3 is TGTGCCAGCAAGGGACAGGGGATCGAGACCCAGTACTTC.

V and J are TRBV5-1 and TRBJ1-1, with D possibly TRBD1 on 6 matching bases. The CDR3 is made up of 16 amino acids. Per the germline V gene, CDR1 is SGHRS and CDR2 is YFSETQ. The V and J ends lost 4 bases and 2 bases respectively, with 18 bases between them. CDR3 amino acids: CASSLGTGTPNTEAFF. The CDR3 bases are TGCGCCAGCAGCCTGGGAACCGGGACACCAAACACTGAAGCTTTCTTT.

Turning to this clonotype: The junction departs from germline at one end; a sequencing error may be responsible. The chain carries TRBV5-5 and TRBJ1-2; 7 bases are a match to TRBD1. Per the germline V gene, CDR1 is SGHKS and CDR2 is YYEKEE (reference sequence). The CDR3 is made up of 14 amino acids. This CDR3 reads CASRMGEGAYAYTF. The CDR3, as DNA: TGTGCCAGCAGGATGGGGGAGGGGGCCTATGCCTACACCTTC.

The V gene is TRBV10-3, the J gene TRBJ2-7; TRBD2 matches at 13 bases. This CDR3 is built from 15 residues. V was clipped by 0 bases and J by 5 bases; unmatched bases: 1. Looked up from germline, CDR1 is ENHRY and CDR2 is SYGVKD. DNA for the CDR3: TGTGCCATCAGTGAGTCGGGACTAGCGGGAAACGAGCAGTACTTC. Its protein is CAISESGLAGNEQYF.

V is TRBV5-1 and J is TRBJ2-3; 7 positions agree with TRBD2. The V gene end was trimmed by 0 bases and the J gene end by 1 base; junction bases not matched to a gene: 14. CDR3 length: 19 residues. In germline, CDR1 is SGHRS, CDR2 YFSETQ. The CDR3 sequence: CASSLGERGVTVGTDTQYF. The CDR3, as DNA: TGCGCCAGCAGCTTGGGCGAGCGGGGTGTTACGGTCGGCACAGATACGCAGTATTTT.

This rearrangement joins TRBV5-1 to TRBJ2-2; 9 bases line up with TRBD2. V shed 9 bases and J 3 bases; nucleotides not matched to a gene: 9. Germline V lookup: CDR1 SGHRS, CDR2 YFSETQ. This CDR3 comprises 15 residues. The CDR3 loop is CATQAGGQYTGELFF. CDR3 nucleotide sequence: TGCGCCACCCAGGCGGGGGGGCAATACACCGGGGAGCTGTTTTTT.

Comment on this clonotype: The junction departs from the called germline gene at one end, perhaps through a read error. This chain joins TRBV4-2 and TRBJ2-1, with 7 bases lining up with TRBD1. The CDR3 spans 17 residues. Germline lookup yields CDR1 LGHNA and CDR2 YNFKEQ. CDR3 coding DNA: TGTGCCAGCAGCCAAGATTCGGGACAGACCTCTCGTAATGAGCGGTTCTTC. Encoded protein: CASSQDSGQTSRNERFF.

This chain links TRBV4-1 with TRBJ2-5, with D uncertain. The CDR3 has 13 residues. The V end lost 2 bases, the J end lost 4 bases, and 8 bases lay between the germline ends. Germline V gives CDR1 MGHRA, CDR2 YSYEKL. CDR3 sequence (DNA): TGCGCCAGCAGCCAAACCCATCTAGAGACCCAGTACTTC. This translates into CASSQTHLETQYF.

The CDR3 loop is CASSPGTDSSYNEQFF. CDR3 DNA sequence: TGCGCCAGCAGCCCTGGGACTGATAGCTCCTACAATGAGCAGTTCTTC. The rearrangement joins TRBV5-1 to TRBJ2-1; a possible D gene is TRBD2 (6 bases). V gave up 4 bases and J gave up 0 bases, with 14 bases separating them. The V gene's germline CDR1 is SGHRS and CDR2 YFSETQ. This CDR3 region has 16 residues.

The rearrangement links TRBV29-1 to TRBJ2-1; TRBD2 aligns across 12 bases. Germline CDR1 and CDR2: SQVTM and ANQGSEA. V shed 0 bases and J 0 bases; nucleotides not matched to a gene: 6. The CDR3 is 18 amino acids. CDR3 bases: TGCAGCGTTGAAGACCCGACTAGCGGGAGTAGCTCCTACAATGAGCAGTTCTTC. As protein: CSVEDPTSGSSSYNEQFF.

The table lists this clonotype with a few counts. The V gene is TRBV20-1, the J gene TRBJ2-7, with TRBD1 matching over 7 bases. V shed 1 base, J shed 5 bases, and the junction held 8 bases outside the gene matches. CDR3 length: 14 amino acids. The V gene's germline CDR1 is DFQATT and CDR2 SNEGSKA (reference sequence). The CDR3 nucleotides read TGCAGTGCTAGAGCGTACGACAGGGCTAACGAGCAGTACTTC. Its protein product is CSARAYDRANEQYF.

The chain is built from TRBV6-2 or TRBV6-3 and TRBJ2-5; 8 bases match TRBD2. The V segment lost 2 bases and the J segment 6 bases; nucleotides outside the gene matches: 11. The germline CDR1 and CDR2 sequences are MNHEY and SVGEGT. The CDR3 has 16 residues. In nucleotides, the CDR3 is TGTGCCAGCAGTTACAGAGGGACTAGGGGCTTGAAGACCCAGTACTTC. This encodes CASSYRGTRGLKTQYF.

This clonotype was counted once. The chain employs TRBV20-1 and TRBJ2-3; D is perhaps TRBD2 (6 bases). From germline, CDR1 is DFQATT and CDR2 SNEGSKA (reference sequence). V was trimmed by 2 bases and J by 3 bases, leaving 12 bases between them. The CDR3 totals 14 residues. The CDR3 loop reads CSARPPGRTDTQYF. Here the CDR3 DNA reads TGCAGTGCTAGACCTCCGGGGAGGACAGATACGCAGTATTTT.

The rearrangement joins TRBV5-1 to TRBJ2-5; D gene unclear. The CDR3 consists of 13 residues. The V gene's germline CDR1 is SGHRS and CDR2 YFSETQ. V gave up 4 bases and J gave up 5 bases, with 12 bases separating them. As DNA, the CDR3 is TGCGCCAGCAGCCCTCAAAGACTGGAGACCCAGTACTTC. This translates into CASSPQRLETQYF.

In this sample, this clonotype turned up a few times. The J gene is TRBJ1-1, the V gene TRBV10-3, with 8 nucleotides matching TRBD1. V lost 8 bases to trimming and J lost 1 base; unmatched junction nucleotides: 9. Looked up from germline, CDR1 is ENHRY and CDR2 is SYGVKD. CDR3 length equals 15 residues. As DNA, the CDR3 is TGTGCCATCGCCCTTACAGGGGGACCGAACACTGAAGCTTTCTTT. Amino acids: CAIALTGGPNTEAFF.

V usage is TRBV20-1 and J usage is TRBJ2-3; D is perhaps TRBD1 or TRBD2 (5 bases each). The V gene lost 0 bases and the J gene lost 12 bases, with 16 bases spanning the gap. The CDR3 is 13 amino acids. Germline CDR1 DFQATT, CDR2 SNEGSKA (reference sequence). The CDR3 region is CSARDPGRGDQYF. The CDR3 nucleotides are TGCAGTGCTAGAGATCCAGGACGAGGGGACCAGTATTTT.

This clonotype occurred a few times. The junction and the germline gene differ at one end; a read error may be behind it. This chain uses TRBV15 with TRBJ1-6; no clear D gene. CDR1 and CDR2 (germline): LNHNV, YYDKDF (reference sequence). The CDR3 runs 15 residues. CDR3 DNA sequence: TGTGCCACCAGCAGAGATTGGGAAAATAACTCACCCCTCCACTTT. This sequence encodes CATSRDWENNSPLHF.

This clonotype appeared a single time. This chain connects TRBV10-3 to TRBJ2-7, with 11 bases that match TRBD2. The germline gives CDR1 ENHRY, CDR2 SYGVKD. With 6 bases clipped from V and 7 bases from J, the junction kept 2 bases outside the gene matches. The length of the CDR3 is 12 residues. This CDR3 reads CAIRTSGNEQYF. CDR3 coding DNA: TGTGCCATCAGGACTAGCGGGAATGAGCAGTACTTC.

This clonotype was counted between two and nine times. This chain connects TRBV28 to TRBJ1-1, with D maybe TRBD1 (5 bases). The length of the CDR3 is 14 residues. Trimming left V 0 bases short and J 5 bases short, with 10 bases between. The V gene's germline CDR1 is MDHEN and CDR2 SYDVKM. The CDR3 spells CASSLWGRPTEAFF. CDR3 DNA: TGTGCCAGCAGTTTATGGGGACGGCCAACTGAAGCTTTCTTT.

The rearrangement joins TRBV2 to TRBJ1-1; 7 nucleotides align to TRBD1. The germline V gene encodes CDR1 SNHLY and CDR2 FYNNEI. CDR3 length: 14 amino acids. V gave up 5 bases and J gave up 3 bases; unmatched junction bases: 6. The CDR3 region has the DNA TGTGCCAGCAGTCACAGGGGAGGGGACACTGAAGCTTTCTTT. This encodes CASSHRGGDTEAFF.

The chain employs TRBV7-2 and TRBJ2-3, with TRBD2 matching over 7 bases. The CDR3 runs to 15 residues. J was trimmed by 0 bases and V by 6 bases; bases with no gene match: 6. Germline CDR1 and CDR2: SGHTA and FQGNSA. The CDR3 is CASREGGRSTDTQYF. The CDR3 DNA reads TGTGCCAGCAGGGAAGGCGGGAGAAGCACAGATACGCAGTATTTT. Filled out from reference TRBV7-2 and TRBJ2-3, the complete variable domain reads GAGVSQSPSNKVTEKGKDVELRCDPISGHTALYWYRQSLGQGLEFLIYFQGNSAPDKSGLPSDRFSAERTGGSVSTLTIQRTQQEDSAVYLCASREGGRSTDTQYFGPGTRLTVL.

This clonotype turned up a few times. The rearrangement joins TRBV7-2 to TRBJ2-1, with 15 bases matching TRBD2. The CDR3 consists of 16 residues. CDR1 is SGHTA and CDR2 is FQGNSA in the germline V gene. V trimming: 3 bases; J trimming: 7 bases; junction bases outside the gene matches: 4. The CDR3 here is CASSLGTSGRYNEQFF. CDR3 in DNA: TGTGCCAGCAGCTTGGGGACTAGCGGGAGGTATAATGAGCAGTTCTTC.